This T cell receptor (beta chain) was sequenced for a study of CD8 T cells in Susac syndrome. TCR beta was sequenced from blood CD8+ and CD4+ T cells. The healthy controls were matched to patients by age and sex. Negative isolation yielded CD4+ and CD8+ T cells, and FACS enriched TEMRA cells. RNA amounts of roughly 0.5 to 1 ug underwent reverse transcription with random hexamers. TCRdb re-called the immunoSEQ multiplex PCR reads with MiXCR, one entry per CDR3 protein. The data show 51,000 or so distinct CDR3 sequences, approximately 94% seen once. This CDR3 spans 14 amino acids. Trimming took 6 bases from V and 5 from J; bases not matched to a gene: 9. Germline loops: CDR1 MNHEY, CDR2 SVGEGT. This clonotype has a single count. Its target is not known. Findings of the study overall: The number of individuals included in the study's TCR sequencing and HLA analysis was acknowledged as relatively small.

The sequenced sample consisted of CD8+ T cells from PBMCs. This TCR came from a human donor in good health. The chain combines TRBV6-2 or TRBV6-3 with TRBJ2-5, with 7 bases aligning to TRBD1. CDR3 DNA sequence: TGTGCCAGCAGAGACGACAGGGTTGGCGAGACCCAGTACTTC. It translates to CASRDDRVGETQYF.